Detailed here is one T cell receptor (beta chain). What it binds is unknown. This sample stems from a study of graft-versus-host responses after intestinal transplantation. Looking at the study overall: All recipients got anti-thymocyte globulin induction, then tacrolimus and steroids for around three years. Study-level points and caveats: Researchers found peak circulating GvH clone levels linked to early post-transplant HvG declines. When patients had graft-donor T cell macrochimerism, their allografts held high graft-versus-host to host-versus-graft clonal ratios.

The CDR3 is 14 amino acids. J lost 1 base, V lost 4 bases, and 0 bases had no gene match. CDR1 and CDR2 from the germline V gene are MRHNA and SNTAGT. Measured with immunoSEQ multiplex PCR; TCRdb has only the in-frame clones, and not every one. In the table there are around 13,000 clones, under 95% of which are singletons. The TCR sequence derives from a human patient who received an intestinal transplant, so some T cells may come from the graft donor. The sample consisted of PBMCs, taken around 1,000 days after intestinal transplantation. The genes are TRBV6-4 and TRBJ2-3; the match to TRBD1 covers 9 bases. The CDR3 DNA reads TGTGCCAGCAGTGGGACAGGGGGCACAGATACGCAGTATTTT. Its translation: CASSGTGGTDTQYF.